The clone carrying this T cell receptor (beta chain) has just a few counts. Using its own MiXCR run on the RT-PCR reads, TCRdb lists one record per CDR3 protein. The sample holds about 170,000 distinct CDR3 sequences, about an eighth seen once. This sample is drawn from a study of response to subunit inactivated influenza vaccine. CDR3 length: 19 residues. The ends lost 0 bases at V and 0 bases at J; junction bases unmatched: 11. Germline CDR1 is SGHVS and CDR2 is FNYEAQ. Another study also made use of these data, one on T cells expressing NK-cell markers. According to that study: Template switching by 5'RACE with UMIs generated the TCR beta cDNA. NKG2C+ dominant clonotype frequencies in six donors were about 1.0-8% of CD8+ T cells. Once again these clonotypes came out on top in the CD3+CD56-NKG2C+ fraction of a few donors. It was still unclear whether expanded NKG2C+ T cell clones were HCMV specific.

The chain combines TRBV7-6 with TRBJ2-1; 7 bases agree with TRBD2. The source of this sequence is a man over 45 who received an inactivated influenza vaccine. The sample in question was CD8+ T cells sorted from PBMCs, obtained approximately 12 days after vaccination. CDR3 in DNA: TGTGCCAGCAGCTTAGCCCCAGCGGGGCCTTCCGTCTCCTACAATGAGCAGTTCTTC. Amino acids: CASSLAPAGPSVSYNEQFF.